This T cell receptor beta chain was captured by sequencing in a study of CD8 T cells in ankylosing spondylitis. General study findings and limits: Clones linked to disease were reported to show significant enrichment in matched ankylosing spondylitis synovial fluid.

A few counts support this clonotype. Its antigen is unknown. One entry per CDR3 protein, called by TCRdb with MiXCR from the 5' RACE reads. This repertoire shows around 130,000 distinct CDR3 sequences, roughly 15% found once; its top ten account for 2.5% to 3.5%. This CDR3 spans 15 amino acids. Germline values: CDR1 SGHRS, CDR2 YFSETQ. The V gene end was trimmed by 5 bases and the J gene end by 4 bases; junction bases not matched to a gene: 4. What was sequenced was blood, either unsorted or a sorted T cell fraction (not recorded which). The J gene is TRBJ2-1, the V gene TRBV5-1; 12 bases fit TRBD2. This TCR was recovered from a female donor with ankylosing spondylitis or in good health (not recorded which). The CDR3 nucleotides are TGCGCCAGCAGTCAAGGACTAGCGGGGTACAATGAGCAGTTCTTC. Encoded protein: CASSQGLAGYNEQFF.